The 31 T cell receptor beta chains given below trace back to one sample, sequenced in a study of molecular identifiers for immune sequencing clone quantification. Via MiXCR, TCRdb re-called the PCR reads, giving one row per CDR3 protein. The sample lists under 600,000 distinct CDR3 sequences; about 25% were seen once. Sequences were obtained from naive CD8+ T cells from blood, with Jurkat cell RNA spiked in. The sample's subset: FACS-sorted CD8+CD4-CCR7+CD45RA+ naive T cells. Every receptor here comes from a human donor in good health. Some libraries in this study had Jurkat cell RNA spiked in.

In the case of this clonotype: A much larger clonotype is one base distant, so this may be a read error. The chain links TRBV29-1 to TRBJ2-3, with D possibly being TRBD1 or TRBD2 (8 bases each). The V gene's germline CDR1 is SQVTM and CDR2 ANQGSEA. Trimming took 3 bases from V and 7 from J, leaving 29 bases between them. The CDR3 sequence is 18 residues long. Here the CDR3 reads CSVEGTGGGTGAQHTQYF. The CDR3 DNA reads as TGCAGCGTTGAGGGGACTGGCGGGGGGACAGGAGCACAGCATACGCAGTATTTT.

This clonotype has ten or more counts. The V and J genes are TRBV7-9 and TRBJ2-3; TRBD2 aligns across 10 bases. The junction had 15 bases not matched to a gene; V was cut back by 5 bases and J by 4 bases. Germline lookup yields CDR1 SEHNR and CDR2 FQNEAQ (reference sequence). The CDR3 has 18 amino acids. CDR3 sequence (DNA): TGTGCCAGCAGCGCACCCTCCACTAGCGGGAAAGGCGCAGATACGCAGTATTTT. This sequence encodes CASSAPSTSGKGADTQYF.

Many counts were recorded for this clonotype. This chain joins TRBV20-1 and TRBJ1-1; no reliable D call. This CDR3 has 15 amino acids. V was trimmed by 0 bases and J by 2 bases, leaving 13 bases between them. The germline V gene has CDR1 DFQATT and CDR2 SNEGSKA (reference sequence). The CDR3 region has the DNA TGCAGTGCTAGAGATTGGCGCAGAGTCAACACTGAAGCTTTCTTT. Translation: CSARDWRRVNTEAFF.

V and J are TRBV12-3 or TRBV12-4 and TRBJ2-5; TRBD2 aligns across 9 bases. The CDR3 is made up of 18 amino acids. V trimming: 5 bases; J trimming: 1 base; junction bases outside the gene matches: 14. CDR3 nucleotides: TGTGCCAGCAGTCCAGGGGGGTGGTCTAGCGGGGCCCAAGAGACCCAGTACTTC. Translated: CASSPGGWSSGAQETQYF.

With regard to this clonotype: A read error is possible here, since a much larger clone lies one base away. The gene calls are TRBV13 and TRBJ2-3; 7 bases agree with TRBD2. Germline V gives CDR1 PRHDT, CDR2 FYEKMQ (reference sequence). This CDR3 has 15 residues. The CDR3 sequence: CASSSPGGFVDTRYF. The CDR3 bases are TGTGCCAGCAGCTCACCGGGGGGTTTCGTGGATACGCGGTATTTT.

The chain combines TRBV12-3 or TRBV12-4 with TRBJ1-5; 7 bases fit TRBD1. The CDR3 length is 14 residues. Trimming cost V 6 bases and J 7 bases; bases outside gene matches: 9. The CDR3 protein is CASSQTGIGQPQHF. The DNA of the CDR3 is TGTGCCAGCAGCCAGACAGGGATTGGCCAGCCCCAGCATTTT.

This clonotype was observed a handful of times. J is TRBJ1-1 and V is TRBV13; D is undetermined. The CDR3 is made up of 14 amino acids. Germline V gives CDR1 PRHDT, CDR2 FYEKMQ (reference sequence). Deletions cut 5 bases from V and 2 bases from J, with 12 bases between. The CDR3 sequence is CASSPPEDNTEAFF. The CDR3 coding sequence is TGTGCCAGCAGCCCTCCTGAGGATAACACTGAAGCTTTCTTT.

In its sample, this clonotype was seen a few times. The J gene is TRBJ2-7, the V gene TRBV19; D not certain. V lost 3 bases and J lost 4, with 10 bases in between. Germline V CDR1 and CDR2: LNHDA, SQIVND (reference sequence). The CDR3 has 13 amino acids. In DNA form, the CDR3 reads TGTGCCAGTAGTATCTTGCCCGATTACGAGCAGTACTTC. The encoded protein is CASSILPDYEQYF.

This chain's CDR3 is CASSWGVRTEAFF. The CDR3 DNA follows: TGTGCCAGCAGTTGGGGGGTTCGCACTGAAGCTTTCTTT. V and J are TRBV27 and TRBJ1-1, with D maybe TRBD1 (5 bases). Germline-derived CDR1 and CDR2 are MNHEY and SMNVEV (reference sequence). The V gene lost 4 bases and the J gene lost 4 bases, with 10 bases spanning the gap. The CDR3 is made up of 13 amino acids.

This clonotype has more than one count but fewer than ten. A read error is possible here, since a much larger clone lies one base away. Written as DNA, the CDR3 is TGCAGCTCGAAATCGGCGGGAGGTTGGGTCGGGACAGATACGCAGTATTTT. It codes for CSSKSAGGWVGTDTQYF. The rearrangement links TRBV29-1 to TRBJ2-3; 8 nucleotides align to TRBD2. Trimming removed 8 bases from V and 3 bases from J; junction bases left unmatched: 19. Germline CDR1 and CDR2: SQVTM and ANQGSEA. The CDR3 totals 17 residues.

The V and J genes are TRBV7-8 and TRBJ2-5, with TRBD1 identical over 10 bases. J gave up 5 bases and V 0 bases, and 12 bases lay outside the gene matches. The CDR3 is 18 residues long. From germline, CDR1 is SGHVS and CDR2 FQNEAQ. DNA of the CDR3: TGTGCCAGCAGCTTAGCGTGGCCGGGACAGGGGCTTTCGGAGACCCAGTACTTC. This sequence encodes CASSLAWPGQGLSETQYF.

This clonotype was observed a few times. The CDR3 DNA sequence: TGCAGTGCTCCTACCTTTGGACAGGGGTTTGCTGGGGCCAACGTCCTGACTTTC. Translating it yields CSAPTFGQGFAGANVLTF. The chain links TRBV20-1 to TRBJ2-6, with 9 positions matching TRBD1. V gave up 5 bases and J gave up 2 bases; unmatched junction bases: 13. Germline V lookup: CDR1 DFQATT, CDR2 SNEGSKA (reference sequence). CDR3 length: 18 amino acids.

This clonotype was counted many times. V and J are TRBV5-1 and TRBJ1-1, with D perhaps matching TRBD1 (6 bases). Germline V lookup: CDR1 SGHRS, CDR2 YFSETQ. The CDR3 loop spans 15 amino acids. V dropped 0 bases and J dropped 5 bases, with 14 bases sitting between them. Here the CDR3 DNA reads TGCGCCAGCAGCTTGGCCCGGGGGCCACAGACTGAAGCTTTCTTT. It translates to CASSLARGPQTEAFF.

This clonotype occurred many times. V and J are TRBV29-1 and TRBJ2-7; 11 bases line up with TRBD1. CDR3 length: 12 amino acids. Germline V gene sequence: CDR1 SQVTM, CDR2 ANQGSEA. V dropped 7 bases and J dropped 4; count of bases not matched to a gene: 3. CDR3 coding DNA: TGCAGCGGTGGGGACAGGGGGTACGAGCAGTACTTC. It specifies CSGGDRGYEQYF.

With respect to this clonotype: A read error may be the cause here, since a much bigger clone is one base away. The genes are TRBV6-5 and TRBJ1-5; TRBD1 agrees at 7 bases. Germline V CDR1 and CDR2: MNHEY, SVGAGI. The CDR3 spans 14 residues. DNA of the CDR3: TGTGCCAGCAGTTACTCAGGACAGGCGCAGCCCCAGCAGTTT. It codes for CASSYSGQAQPQQF.

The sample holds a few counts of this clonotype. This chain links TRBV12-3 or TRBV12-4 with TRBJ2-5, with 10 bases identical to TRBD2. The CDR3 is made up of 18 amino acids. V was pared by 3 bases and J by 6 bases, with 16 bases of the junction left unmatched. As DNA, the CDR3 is TGTGCCAGCAGTTTGTATGGGCTAGCGGGGGACTCCGGGAAGACCCAGTACTTC. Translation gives CASSLYGLAGDSGKTQYF.

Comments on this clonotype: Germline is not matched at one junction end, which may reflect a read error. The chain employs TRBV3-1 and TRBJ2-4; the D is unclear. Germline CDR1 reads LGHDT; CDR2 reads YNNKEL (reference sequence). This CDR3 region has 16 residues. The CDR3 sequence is CASSQDPLPAKNIQCF. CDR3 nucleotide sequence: TGTGCCAGCAGCCAAGACCCCTTGCCAGCCAAAAACATTCAGTGCTTC.

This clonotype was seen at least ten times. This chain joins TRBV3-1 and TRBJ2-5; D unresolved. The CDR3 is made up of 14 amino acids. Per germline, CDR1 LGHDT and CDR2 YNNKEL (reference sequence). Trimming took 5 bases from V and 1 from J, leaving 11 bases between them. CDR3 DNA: TGTGCCAGCAGCGACCGGGCCCCCCAAGAGACCCAGTACTTC. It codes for CASSDRAPQETQYF.

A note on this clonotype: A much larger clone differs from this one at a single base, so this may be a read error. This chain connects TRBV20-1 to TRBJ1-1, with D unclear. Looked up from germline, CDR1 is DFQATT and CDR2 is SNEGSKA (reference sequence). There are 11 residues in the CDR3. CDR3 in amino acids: CSEGLNTGAFF. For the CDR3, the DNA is TGCAGTGAAGGCCTGAACACTGGAGCTTTCTTT.

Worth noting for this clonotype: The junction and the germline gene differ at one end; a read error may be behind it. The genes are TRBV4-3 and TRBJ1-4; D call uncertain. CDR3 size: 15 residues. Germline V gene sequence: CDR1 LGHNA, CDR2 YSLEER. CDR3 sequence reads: CASTQDGQTNEKLFF. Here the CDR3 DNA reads TGCGCCAGCACCCAAGATGGGCAGACTAATGAAAAACTGTTTTTT.

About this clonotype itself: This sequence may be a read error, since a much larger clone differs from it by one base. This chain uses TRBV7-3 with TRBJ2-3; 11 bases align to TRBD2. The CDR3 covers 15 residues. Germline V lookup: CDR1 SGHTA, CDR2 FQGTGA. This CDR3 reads CASSFVAGGSDPQYF. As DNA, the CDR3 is TGTGCCAGCAGCTTTGTAGCGGGAGGGTCAGATCCGCAGTATTTT. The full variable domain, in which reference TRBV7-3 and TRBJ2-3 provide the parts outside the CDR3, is GAGVSQTPSNKVTEKGKYVELRCDPISGHTALYWYRQSLGQGPEFLIYFQGTGAADDSGLPNDRFFAVRPEGSVSTLKIQRTERGDSAVYLCASSFVAGGSDPQYFGPGTRLTVL.

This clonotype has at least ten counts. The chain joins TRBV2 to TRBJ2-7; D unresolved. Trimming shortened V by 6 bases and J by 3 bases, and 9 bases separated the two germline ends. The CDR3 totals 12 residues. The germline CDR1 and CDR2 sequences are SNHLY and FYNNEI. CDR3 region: CASSARDYEQYF. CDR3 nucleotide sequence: TGTGCCAGCAGCGCGAGAGACTACGAGCAGTACTTC.

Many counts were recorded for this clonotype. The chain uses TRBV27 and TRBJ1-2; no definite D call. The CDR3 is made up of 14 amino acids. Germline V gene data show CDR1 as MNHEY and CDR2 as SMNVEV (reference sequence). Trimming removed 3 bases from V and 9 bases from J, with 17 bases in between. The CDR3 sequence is CASSFKGSARSYTF. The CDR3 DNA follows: TGTGCCAGCAGTTTTAAGGGTTCAGCCCGGAGCTACACCTTC.

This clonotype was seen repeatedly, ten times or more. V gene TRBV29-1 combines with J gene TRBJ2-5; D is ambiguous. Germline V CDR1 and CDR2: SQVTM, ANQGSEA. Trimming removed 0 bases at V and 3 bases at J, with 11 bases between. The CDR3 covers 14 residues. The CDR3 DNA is TGCAGCGTTGAAGATTTCCGGCTGAAAGAGACCCAGTACTTC. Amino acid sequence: CSVEDFRLKETQYF. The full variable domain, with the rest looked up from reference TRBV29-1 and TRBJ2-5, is SAVISQKPSRDICQRGTSLTIQCQVDSQVTMMFWYRQQPGQSLTLIATANQGSEATYESGFVIDKFPISRPNLTFSTLTVSNMSPEDSSIYLCSVEDFRLKETQYFGPGTRLLVL.

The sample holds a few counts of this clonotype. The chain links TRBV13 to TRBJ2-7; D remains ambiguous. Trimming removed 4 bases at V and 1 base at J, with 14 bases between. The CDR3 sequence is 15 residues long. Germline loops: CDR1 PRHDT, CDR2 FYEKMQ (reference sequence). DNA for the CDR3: TGTGCCAGCAGCTCAGAGAAATACTGGTCCTACGAGCAGTACTTC. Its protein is CASSSEKYWSYEQYF.

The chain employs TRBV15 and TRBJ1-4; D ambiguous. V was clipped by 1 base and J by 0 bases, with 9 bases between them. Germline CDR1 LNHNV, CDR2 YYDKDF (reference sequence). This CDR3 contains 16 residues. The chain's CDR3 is CATSRGRHTTNEKLFF. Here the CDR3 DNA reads TGTGCCACCAGCAGAGGCAGGCATACAACTAATGAAAAACTGTTTTTT.

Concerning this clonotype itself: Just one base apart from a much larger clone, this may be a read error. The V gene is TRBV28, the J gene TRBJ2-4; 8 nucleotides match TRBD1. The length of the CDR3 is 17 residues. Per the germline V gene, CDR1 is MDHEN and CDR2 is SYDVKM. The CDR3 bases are TGTGCCAGCAGTTTAACCGGACAGGGCTTGACCAACAACATTCAGTACTTC. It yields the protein CASSLTGQGLTNNIQYF.

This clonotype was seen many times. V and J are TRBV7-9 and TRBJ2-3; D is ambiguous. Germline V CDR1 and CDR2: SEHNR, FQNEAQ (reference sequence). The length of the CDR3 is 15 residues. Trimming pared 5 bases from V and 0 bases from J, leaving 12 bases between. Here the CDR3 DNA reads TGTGCCAGCAGCCCCCCCCCTCCTAGCACAGATACGCAGTATTTT. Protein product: CASSPPPPSTDTQYF.

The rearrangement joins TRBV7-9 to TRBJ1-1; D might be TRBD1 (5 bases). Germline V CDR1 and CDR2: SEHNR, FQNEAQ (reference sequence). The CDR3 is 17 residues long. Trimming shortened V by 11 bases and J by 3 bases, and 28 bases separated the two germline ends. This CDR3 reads CAGKLPPGRGSDTEAFF. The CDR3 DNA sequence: TGTGCCGGCAAACTCCCTCCGGGACGGGGGTCCGACACTGAAGCTTTCTTT.

CDR3 DNA: TGTGCCAGCAGCGCCCTTGGAGACTACGAGCAGTACTTC. It yields the protein CASSALGDYEQYF. The chain combines TRBV7-9 with TRBJ2-7; D uncertain. This CDR3 contains 13 residues. Germline CDR1 SEHNR, CDR2 FQNEAQ (reference sequence). V lost 5 bases to trimming and J lost 3 bases, with 11 bases between them.

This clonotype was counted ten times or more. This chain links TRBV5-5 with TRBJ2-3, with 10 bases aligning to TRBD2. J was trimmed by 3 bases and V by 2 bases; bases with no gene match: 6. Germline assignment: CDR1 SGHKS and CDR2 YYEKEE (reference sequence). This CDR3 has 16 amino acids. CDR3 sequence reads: CASSFPGLAATDTQYF. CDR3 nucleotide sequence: TGTGCCAGCAGCTTTCCAGGACTAGCGGCTACAGATACGCAGTATTTT.